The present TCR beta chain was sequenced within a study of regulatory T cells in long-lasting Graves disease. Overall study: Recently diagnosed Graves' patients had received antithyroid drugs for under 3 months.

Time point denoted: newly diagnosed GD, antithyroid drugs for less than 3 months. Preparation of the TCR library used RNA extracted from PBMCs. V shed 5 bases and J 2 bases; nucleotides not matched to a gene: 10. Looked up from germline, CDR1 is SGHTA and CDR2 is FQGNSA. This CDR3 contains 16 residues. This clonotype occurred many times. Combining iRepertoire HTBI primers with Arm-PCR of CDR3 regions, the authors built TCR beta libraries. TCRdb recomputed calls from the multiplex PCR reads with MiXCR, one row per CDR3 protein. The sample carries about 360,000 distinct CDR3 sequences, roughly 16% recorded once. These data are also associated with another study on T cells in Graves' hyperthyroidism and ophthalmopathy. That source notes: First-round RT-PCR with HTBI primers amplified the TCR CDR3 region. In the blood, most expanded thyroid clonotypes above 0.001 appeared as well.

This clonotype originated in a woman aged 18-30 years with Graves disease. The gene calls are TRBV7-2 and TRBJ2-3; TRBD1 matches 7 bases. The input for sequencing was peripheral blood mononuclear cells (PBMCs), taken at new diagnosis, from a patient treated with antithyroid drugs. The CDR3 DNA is TGTGCCAGCAGCCCGACGGGACAGAAGTACACAGATACGCAGTATTTT. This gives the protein CASSPTGQKYTDTQYF.